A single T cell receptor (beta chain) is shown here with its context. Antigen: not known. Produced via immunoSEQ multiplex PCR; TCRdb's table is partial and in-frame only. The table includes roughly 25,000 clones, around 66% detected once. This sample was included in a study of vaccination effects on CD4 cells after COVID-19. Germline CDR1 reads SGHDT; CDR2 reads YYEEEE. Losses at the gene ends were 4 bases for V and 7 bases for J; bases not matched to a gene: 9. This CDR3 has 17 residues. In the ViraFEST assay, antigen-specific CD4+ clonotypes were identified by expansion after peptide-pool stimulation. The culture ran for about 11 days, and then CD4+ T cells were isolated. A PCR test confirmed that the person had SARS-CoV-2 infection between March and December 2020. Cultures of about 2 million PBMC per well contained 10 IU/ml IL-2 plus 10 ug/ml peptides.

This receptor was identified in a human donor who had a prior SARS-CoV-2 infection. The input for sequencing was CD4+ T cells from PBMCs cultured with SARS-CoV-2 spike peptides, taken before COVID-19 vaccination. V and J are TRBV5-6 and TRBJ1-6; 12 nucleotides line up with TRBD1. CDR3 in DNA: TGTGCCAGCAGCCCTGGGACAGGGGGCCGACAAAATTCACCCCTCCACTTT. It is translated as CASSPGTGGRQNSPLHF.